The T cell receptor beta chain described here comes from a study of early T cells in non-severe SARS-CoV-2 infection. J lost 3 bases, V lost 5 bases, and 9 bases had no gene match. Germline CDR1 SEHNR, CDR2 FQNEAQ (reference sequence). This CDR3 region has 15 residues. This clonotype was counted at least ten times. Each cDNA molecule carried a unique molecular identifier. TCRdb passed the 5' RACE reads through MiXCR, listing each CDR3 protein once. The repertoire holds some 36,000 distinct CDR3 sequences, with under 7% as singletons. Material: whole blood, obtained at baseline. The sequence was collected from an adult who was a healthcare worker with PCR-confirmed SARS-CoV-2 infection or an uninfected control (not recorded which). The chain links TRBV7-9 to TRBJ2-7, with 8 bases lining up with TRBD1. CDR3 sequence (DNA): TGTGCCAGCAGCCCAGTCCAGGGGGCTTTCTACGAGCAGTACTTC. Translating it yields CASSPVQGAFYEQYF.